This T cell receptor beta chain was retrieved from a study of breast tumors, draining lymph nodes, adjacent tissues. One entry per CDR3 protein results from TCRdb running MiXCR on the multiplex PCR reads. Among some 53,000 distinct CDR3 sequences listed, roughly two fifths were seen once. The CDR3 is 14 amino acids. Trimming left V 5 bases short and J 5 bases short, with 13 bases between. Findings and limits, study-wide: Compared with lymph nodes, tumors were less diverse; compared with nontumor tissue, more. Tumor T cell lymph node origin was a supported hypothesis, not proven. Findings are consistent with lymph node origin and intratumoral expansion of most tumor T cells. Tumor and nontumor repertoires were significantly more similar in luminal-like than in basal-like breast cancer.

This clonotype was seen repeatedly, ten times or more. Its antigen is still unknown. The TCR was taken from a female donor with breast cancer. Some clones in this sample may be carry-over from other donors' samples. This sequence joins TRBV12-3 or TRBV12-4 and TRBJ2-4, with D unresolved. The sequenced sample consisted of breast tumor tissue. CDR3 bases: TGTGCCAGCAGTCCCACAGTAGTTGAAAACATTCAGTACTTC. It yields the protein CASSPTVVENIQYF.